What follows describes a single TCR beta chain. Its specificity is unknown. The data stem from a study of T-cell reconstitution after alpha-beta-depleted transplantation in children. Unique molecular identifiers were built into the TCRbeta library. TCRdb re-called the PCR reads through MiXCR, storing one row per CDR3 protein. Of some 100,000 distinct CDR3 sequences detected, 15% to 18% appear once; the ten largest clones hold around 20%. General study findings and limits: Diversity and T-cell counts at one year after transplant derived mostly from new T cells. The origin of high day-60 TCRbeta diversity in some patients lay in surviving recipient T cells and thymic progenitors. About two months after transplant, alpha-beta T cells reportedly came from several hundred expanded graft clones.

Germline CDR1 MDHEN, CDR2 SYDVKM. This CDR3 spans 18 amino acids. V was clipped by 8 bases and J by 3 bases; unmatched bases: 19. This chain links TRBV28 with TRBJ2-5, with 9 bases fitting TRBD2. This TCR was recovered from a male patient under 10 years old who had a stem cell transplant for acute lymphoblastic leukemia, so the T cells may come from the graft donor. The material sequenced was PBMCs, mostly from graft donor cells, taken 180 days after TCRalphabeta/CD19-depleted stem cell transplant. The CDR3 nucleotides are TGTGCCAGCTCTCAGTGGGGAAGAGTCGGCGGGGGGGAAGAGACCCAGTACTTC. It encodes CASSQWGRVGGGEETQYF.